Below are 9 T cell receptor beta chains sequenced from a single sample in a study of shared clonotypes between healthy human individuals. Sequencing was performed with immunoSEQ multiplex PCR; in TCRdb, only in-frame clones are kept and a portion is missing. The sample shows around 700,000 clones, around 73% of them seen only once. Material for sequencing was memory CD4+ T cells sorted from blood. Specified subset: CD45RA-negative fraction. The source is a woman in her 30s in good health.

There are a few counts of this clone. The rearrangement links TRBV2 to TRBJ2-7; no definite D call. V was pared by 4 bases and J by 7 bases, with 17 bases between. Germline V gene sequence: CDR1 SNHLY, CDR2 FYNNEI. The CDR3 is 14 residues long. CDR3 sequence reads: CASSGWQVKGEQYF. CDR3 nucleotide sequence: TGTGCCAGCAGTGGTTGGCAGGTAAAGGGAGAGCAGTACTTC.

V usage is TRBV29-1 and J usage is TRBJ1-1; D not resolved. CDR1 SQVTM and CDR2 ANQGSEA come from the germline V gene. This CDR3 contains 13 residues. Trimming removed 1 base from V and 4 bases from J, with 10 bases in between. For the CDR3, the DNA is TGCAGCGTTGAAGGGGAGGGAAGCACTGAAGCTTTCTTT. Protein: CSVEGEGSTEAFF.

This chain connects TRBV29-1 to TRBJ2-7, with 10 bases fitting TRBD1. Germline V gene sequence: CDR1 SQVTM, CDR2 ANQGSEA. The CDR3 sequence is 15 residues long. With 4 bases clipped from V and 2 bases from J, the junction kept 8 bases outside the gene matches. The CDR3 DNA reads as TGCAGCGTTGGACCCGACAGGGGGCTTCCCTACGAGCAGTACTTC. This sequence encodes CSVGPDRGLPYEQYF.

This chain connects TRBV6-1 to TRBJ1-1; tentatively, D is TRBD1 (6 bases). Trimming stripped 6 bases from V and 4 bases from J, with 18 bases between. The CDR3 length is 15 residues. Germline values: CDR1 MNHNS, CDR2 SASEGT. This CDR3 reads CASSLRAGDTTEAFF. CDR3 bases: TGTGCCAGCAGCCTACGGGCAGGGGATACCACTGAAGCTTTCTTT.

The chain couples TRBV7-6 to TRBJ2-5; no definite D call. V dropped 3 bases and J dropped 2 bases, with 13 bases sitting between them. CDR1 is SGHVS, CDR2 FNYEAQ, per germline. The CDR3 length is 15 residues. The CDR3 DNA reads TGTGCCAGCAGCTTCGGGCCAGCCAAGCAAGAGACCCAGTACTTC. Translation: CASSFGPAKQETQYF.

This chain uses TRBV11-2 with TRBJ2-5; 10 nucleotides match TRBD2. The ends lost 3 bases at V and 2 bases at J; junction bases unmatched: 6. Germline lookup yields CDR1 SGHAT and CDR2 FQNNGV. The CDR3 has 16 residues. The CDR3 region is CASSFLAGALQETQYF. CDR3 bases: TGTGCCAGCAGCTTTCTAGCGGGAGCGCTACAAGAGACCCAGTACTTC.

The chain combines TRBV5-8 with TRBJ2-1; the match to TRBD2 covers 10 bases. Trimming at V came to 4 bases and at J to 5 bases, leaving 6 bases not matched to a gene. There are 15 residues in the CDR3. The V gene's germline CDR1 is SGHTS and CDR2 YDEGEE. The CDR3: CASSQGLAINNEQFF. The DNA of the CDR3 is TGTGCCAGCAGCCAGGGACTAGCGATCAACAATGAGCAGTTCTTC.

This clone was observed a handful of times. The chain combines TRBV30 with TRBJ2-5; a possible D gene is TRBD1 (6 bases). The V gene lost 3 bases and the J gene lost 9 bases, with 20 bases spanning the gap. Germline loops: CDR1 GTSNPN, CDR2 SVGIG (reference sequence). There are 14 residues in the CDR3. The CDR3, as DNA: TGTGCCTGGAGAACCGCCCTGTCCCAGGGGCCCCAGTACTTC. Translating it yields CAWRTALSQGPQYF.

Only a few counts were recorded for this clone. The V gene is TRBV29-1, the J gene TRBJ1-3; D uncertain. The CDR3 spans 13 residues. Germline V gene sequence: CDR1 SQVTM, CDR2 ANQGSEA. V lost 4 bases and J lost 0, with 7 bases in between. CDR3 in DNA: TGCAGCGTTGGGCCGGACTCTGGAAACACCATATATTTT. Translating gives CSVGPDSGNTIYF.